Following are 15 T cell receptor beta chains from one sample sequenced in a study of cytomegalovirus exposure and HLA in healthy donors. The PCR ran on 60 Vbeta and 13 Jbeta primers. Clones were sequenced by immunoSEQ multiplex PCR, and TCRdb holds only the in-frame ones, with some missing. The sample yields roughly 99,000 clones, around three quarters seen once. Sequenced material: PBMCs. These receptor sequences come from a male donor in good health and CMV-seropositive.

This chain joins TRBV6-5 and TRBJ2-7; a possible D gene is TRBD2 (7 bases). Trimming removed 3 bases from V and 3 bases from J, with 12 bases in between. Germline V CDR1 and CDR2: MNHEY, SVGAGI. This CDR3 is 14 amino acids long. The CDR3 is CASSYGGAIYEQYF. DNA of the CDR3: TGTGCCAGCAGTTATGGGGGGGCCATCTACGAGCAGTACTTC.

V is TRBV4-1 and J is TRBJ1-1; no firm D call. The V and J ends lost 1 base and 0 bases respectively, with 15 bases between them. From germline, CDR1 is MGHRA and CDR2 YSYEKL. The CDR3 sequence is 17 residues long. Here the CDR3 DNA reads TGCGCCAGCAGCCAAGCCTACGGGAGGGTCATGAACACTGAAGCTTTCTTT. Encoded protein: CASSQAYGRVMNTEAFF.

V is TRBV15 and J is TRBJ1-2; D is unresolved. Trimming removed 1 base at V and 3 bases at J, with 12 bases between. CDR3 length: 15 residues. Germline-derived CDR1 and CDR2 are LNHNV and YYDKDF (reference sequence). The CDR3 nucleotides read TGTGCCACCAGCAGAGGATCGGGTCGGGACTATGGCTACACCTTC. Translated, it gives CATSRGSGRDYGYTF.

The chain has TRBV6-6 and TRBJ2-3; D is perhaps TRBD2 (6 bases). With 6 bases removed from V and 0 bases from J, the gap between germline ends came to 13 bases. CDR1 and CDR2 (germline): MNHNY, SVGAGI (reference sequence). CDR3 length: 15 residues. CDR3 protein: CASSPRGVSTDTQYF. CDR3 bases: TGTGCCAGCAGCCCCCGCGGGGTTAGCACAGATACGCAGTATTTT.

The count of this clone is one. The gene calls are TRBV4-1 and TRBJ2-5; 9 bases agree with TRBD2. This CDR3 is 13 amino acids long. In germline, CDR1 is MGHRA, CDR2 YSYEKL. J lost 5 bases, V lost 4 bases, and 2 bases had no gene match. The DNA for the CDR3 is TGCGCCAGCAGCCCTAGCGGGGTGGAGACCCAGTACTTC. Translating it yields CASSPSGVETQYF.

The rearrangement links TRBV6-5 to TRBJ2-7; 9 bases are a match to TRBD1. Germline assignment: CDR1 MNHEY and CDR2 SVGAGI. With 10 bases clipped from V and 1 base from J, the junction kept 8 bases outside the gene matches. The CDR3 runs 14 residues. The CDR3 nucleotides are TGTGCCACCTCCCGGACAGGGGATTCCTACGAGCAGTACTTC. Residues: CATSRTGDSYEQYF.

The chain is built from TRBV29-1 and TRBJ2-5; 7 positions match TRBD1. CDR1 and CDR2 from the germline V gene are SQVTM and ANQGSEA. Trimming removed 5 bases from V and 5 bases from J; junction bases left unmatched: 17. The CDR3 runs to 16 residues. CDR3 nucleotides: TGCAGCGTTTTAAACCGGGACAGCCCCAAATGGGAGACCCAGTACTTC. Amino acids: CSVLNRDSPKWETQYF.

The V and J genes are TRBV18 and TRBJ2-3, with D possibly TRBD2 on 7 matching bases. V was cut by 3 bases and J by 2 bases, with 15 bases left in between. Germline CDR1 reads KGHSH; CDR2 reads LQKENI. This CDR3 has 16 residues. The CDR3 loop is CASSPAVGGPTDTQYF. In nucleotides, the CDR3 is TGTGCCAGCTCACCGGCAGTCGGGGGGCCCACAGATACGCAGTATTTT.

J is TRBJ1-6 and V is TRBV18, with a tentative D call TRBD1 (5 bases). Trimming cost V 0 bases and J 10 bases, with 16 bases left between them. The CDR3 spans 16 residues. Germline V gives CDR1 KGHSH, CDR2 LQKENI. CDR3 DNA: TGTGCCAGCTCACCACCTTCAGCGACAGCGCGGTCACCCCTCCACTTT. It translates to CASSPPSATARSPLHF.

The chain is built from TRBV27 and TRBJ2-1, with TRBD1 matching 11 bases. V lost 2 bases, J lost 7 bases, and 13 bases stayed unmatched. Germline V gene sequence: CDR1 MNHEY, CDR2 SMNVEV (reference sequence). The CDR3 spans 18 residues. The CDR3 spells CASSLLPGTGGRGNEQFF. The CDR3 DNA sequence: TGTGCCAGCAGTTTACTCCCCGGGACAGGGGGAAGAGGGAATGAGCAGTTCTTC.

In this sample, this clone turned up once. The gene calls are TRBV7-9 and TRBJ2-3; the D gene is possibly TRBD1 (6 bases). Germline assignment: CDR1 SEHNR and CDR2 FQNEAQ (reference sequence). V was trimmed by 2 bases and J by 3 bases, leaving 12 bases between them. The CDR3 consists of 15 residues. CDR3 nucleotide sequence: TGTGCCAGCAGCTTATACTCAGGGGCAACAGATACGCAGTATTTT. Protein sequence: CASSLYSGATDTQYF.

The gene calls are TRBV30 and TRBJ2-3; D may be TRBD2 (7 bases). The V and J ends lost 4 bases and 5 bases respectively, with 13 bases between them. This CDR3 has 13 residues. Germline CDR1 reads GTSNPN; CDR2 reads SVGIG (reference sequence). The chain's CDR3 is CAWMRGPGDTQYF. The CDR3 DNA reads as TGTGCCTGGATGCGGGGGCCCGGAGATACGCAGTATTTT. Full variable domain (rest looked up from reference TRBV30 and TRBJ2-3): SQTIHQWPATLVQPVGSPLSLECTVEGTSNPNLYWYRQAAGRGLQLLFYSVGIGQISSEVPQNLSASRPQDRQFILSSKKLLLSDSGFYLCAWMRGPGDTQYFGPGTRLTVL.

J is TRBJ1-6 and V is TRBV6-1; D gene unclear. The CDR3 covers 18 residues. Germline V gene sequence: CDR1 MNHNS, CDR2 SASEGT. V dropped 2 bases and J dropped 0 bases, with 14 bases sitting between them. CDR3: CASSESNPSSSYNSPLHF. The CDR3, as DNA: TGTGCCAGCAGTGAATCTAATCCCTCAAGCTCCTATAATTCACCCCTCCACTTT.

The chain has TRBV18 and TRBJ2-2, with 7 bases identical to TRBD2. J lost 4 bases, V lost 2 bases, and 4 bases had no gene match. There are 15 residues in the CDR3. The V gene's germline CDR1 is KGHSH and CDR2 LQKENI. The CDR3 spells CASSPGGVSTGELFF. CDR3 DNA: TGTGCCAGCTCACCAGGGGGGGTCAGCACCGGGGAGCTGTTTTTT.

This clone was recorded once. The genes are TRBV7-2 and TRBJ1-6, with 7 positions matching TRBD1. The germline CDR1 and CDR2 sequences are SGHTA and FQGNSA. The J segment lost 8 bases and the V segment lost 0 bases, leaving 7 bases of the junction unmatched. This CDR3 region has 16 residues. The CDR3 is CASSLANRGLYSPLHF. The DNA for the CDR3 is TGTGCCAGCAGCTTAGCGAACAGGGGCCTATATTCACCCCTCCACTTT.